This T cell receptor beta chain stems from a study of cytomegalovirus exposure and HLA in healthy donors. Whole-study results and caveats: One later analysis reportedly identified an Asian-associated ancestry cluster that showed fewer N-insertions than the approximately 700-donor mean. Earlier findings revealed that most TCR beta V segments proved productive either about 90% or about 30% of the time. Among the CMV-associated chains, a few were confirmed in vitro as specific for CMV antigens.

Germline loops: CDR1 SNHLY, CDR2 FYNNEI. The CDR3 length is 14 residues. For this clone: No antigen is known for it. At one end the junction does not follow the germline gene, possibly because of a read error. Other nucleotide sequences in the sample specify the same CDR3.

Though probably carrying unrecorded immune exposures, donors were nominally healthy at sampling. A multiplex PCR was run with 60 Vbeta primers and 13 Jbeta primers. Libraries were prepared by immunoSEQ multiplex PCR; TCRdb keeps only in-frame clonotypes and omits some of them. Of about 120,000 clones in the sample, about 8.6% were seen once. The specimen was PBMCs. This chain links TRBV2 with TRBJ1-2, with 8 bases identical to TRBD1. This receptor was taken from a woman aged 40-49 years in good health and CMV-seropositive. In DNA, the CDR3 is TGTGCCAGCAGGGCCAGGACAGGGCCCTATGGCTACACCTTT. Amino acid sequence: CASRARTGPYGYTF.